The T cell receptor beta chain described here comes from a study of long-term antiretroviral therapy in people with HIV. Study results and caveats: Regardless of time point, clones expanded before ART dominated the repertoire. The range of CDR3 lengths in HIV repertoires proved narrower than that found in controls.

V lost 7 bases and J 4 bases, leaving 5 bases between the germline ends. The CDR3 contains 11 residues. Germline values: CDR1 SNHLY, CDR2 FYNNEI. This clone was seen just once. Its antigen is unknown. With survey level as its setting, the immunoSEQ assay was v3.0. Per sample, sequencing targeted about 35,000-55,000 T-cell genomes. Clones were sequenced by immunoSEQ multiplex PCR, and TCRdb holds only the in-frame ones, with some missing. The repertoire holds more than 20,000 clones, with 70% to 90% as singletons. The United States was where all participants with HIV were treated. The V call is TRBV2, the J call TRBJ2-1, with D unclear. This TCR was recovered from a man aged 18 to 35 with HIV. The sample in question was unsorted PBMCs, obtained about 4 years after starting antiretroviral therapy. CDR3 protein: CASISYNEQFF. In nucleotides, the CDR3 is TGTGCCAGCATATCATACAATGAGCAGTTCTTC.